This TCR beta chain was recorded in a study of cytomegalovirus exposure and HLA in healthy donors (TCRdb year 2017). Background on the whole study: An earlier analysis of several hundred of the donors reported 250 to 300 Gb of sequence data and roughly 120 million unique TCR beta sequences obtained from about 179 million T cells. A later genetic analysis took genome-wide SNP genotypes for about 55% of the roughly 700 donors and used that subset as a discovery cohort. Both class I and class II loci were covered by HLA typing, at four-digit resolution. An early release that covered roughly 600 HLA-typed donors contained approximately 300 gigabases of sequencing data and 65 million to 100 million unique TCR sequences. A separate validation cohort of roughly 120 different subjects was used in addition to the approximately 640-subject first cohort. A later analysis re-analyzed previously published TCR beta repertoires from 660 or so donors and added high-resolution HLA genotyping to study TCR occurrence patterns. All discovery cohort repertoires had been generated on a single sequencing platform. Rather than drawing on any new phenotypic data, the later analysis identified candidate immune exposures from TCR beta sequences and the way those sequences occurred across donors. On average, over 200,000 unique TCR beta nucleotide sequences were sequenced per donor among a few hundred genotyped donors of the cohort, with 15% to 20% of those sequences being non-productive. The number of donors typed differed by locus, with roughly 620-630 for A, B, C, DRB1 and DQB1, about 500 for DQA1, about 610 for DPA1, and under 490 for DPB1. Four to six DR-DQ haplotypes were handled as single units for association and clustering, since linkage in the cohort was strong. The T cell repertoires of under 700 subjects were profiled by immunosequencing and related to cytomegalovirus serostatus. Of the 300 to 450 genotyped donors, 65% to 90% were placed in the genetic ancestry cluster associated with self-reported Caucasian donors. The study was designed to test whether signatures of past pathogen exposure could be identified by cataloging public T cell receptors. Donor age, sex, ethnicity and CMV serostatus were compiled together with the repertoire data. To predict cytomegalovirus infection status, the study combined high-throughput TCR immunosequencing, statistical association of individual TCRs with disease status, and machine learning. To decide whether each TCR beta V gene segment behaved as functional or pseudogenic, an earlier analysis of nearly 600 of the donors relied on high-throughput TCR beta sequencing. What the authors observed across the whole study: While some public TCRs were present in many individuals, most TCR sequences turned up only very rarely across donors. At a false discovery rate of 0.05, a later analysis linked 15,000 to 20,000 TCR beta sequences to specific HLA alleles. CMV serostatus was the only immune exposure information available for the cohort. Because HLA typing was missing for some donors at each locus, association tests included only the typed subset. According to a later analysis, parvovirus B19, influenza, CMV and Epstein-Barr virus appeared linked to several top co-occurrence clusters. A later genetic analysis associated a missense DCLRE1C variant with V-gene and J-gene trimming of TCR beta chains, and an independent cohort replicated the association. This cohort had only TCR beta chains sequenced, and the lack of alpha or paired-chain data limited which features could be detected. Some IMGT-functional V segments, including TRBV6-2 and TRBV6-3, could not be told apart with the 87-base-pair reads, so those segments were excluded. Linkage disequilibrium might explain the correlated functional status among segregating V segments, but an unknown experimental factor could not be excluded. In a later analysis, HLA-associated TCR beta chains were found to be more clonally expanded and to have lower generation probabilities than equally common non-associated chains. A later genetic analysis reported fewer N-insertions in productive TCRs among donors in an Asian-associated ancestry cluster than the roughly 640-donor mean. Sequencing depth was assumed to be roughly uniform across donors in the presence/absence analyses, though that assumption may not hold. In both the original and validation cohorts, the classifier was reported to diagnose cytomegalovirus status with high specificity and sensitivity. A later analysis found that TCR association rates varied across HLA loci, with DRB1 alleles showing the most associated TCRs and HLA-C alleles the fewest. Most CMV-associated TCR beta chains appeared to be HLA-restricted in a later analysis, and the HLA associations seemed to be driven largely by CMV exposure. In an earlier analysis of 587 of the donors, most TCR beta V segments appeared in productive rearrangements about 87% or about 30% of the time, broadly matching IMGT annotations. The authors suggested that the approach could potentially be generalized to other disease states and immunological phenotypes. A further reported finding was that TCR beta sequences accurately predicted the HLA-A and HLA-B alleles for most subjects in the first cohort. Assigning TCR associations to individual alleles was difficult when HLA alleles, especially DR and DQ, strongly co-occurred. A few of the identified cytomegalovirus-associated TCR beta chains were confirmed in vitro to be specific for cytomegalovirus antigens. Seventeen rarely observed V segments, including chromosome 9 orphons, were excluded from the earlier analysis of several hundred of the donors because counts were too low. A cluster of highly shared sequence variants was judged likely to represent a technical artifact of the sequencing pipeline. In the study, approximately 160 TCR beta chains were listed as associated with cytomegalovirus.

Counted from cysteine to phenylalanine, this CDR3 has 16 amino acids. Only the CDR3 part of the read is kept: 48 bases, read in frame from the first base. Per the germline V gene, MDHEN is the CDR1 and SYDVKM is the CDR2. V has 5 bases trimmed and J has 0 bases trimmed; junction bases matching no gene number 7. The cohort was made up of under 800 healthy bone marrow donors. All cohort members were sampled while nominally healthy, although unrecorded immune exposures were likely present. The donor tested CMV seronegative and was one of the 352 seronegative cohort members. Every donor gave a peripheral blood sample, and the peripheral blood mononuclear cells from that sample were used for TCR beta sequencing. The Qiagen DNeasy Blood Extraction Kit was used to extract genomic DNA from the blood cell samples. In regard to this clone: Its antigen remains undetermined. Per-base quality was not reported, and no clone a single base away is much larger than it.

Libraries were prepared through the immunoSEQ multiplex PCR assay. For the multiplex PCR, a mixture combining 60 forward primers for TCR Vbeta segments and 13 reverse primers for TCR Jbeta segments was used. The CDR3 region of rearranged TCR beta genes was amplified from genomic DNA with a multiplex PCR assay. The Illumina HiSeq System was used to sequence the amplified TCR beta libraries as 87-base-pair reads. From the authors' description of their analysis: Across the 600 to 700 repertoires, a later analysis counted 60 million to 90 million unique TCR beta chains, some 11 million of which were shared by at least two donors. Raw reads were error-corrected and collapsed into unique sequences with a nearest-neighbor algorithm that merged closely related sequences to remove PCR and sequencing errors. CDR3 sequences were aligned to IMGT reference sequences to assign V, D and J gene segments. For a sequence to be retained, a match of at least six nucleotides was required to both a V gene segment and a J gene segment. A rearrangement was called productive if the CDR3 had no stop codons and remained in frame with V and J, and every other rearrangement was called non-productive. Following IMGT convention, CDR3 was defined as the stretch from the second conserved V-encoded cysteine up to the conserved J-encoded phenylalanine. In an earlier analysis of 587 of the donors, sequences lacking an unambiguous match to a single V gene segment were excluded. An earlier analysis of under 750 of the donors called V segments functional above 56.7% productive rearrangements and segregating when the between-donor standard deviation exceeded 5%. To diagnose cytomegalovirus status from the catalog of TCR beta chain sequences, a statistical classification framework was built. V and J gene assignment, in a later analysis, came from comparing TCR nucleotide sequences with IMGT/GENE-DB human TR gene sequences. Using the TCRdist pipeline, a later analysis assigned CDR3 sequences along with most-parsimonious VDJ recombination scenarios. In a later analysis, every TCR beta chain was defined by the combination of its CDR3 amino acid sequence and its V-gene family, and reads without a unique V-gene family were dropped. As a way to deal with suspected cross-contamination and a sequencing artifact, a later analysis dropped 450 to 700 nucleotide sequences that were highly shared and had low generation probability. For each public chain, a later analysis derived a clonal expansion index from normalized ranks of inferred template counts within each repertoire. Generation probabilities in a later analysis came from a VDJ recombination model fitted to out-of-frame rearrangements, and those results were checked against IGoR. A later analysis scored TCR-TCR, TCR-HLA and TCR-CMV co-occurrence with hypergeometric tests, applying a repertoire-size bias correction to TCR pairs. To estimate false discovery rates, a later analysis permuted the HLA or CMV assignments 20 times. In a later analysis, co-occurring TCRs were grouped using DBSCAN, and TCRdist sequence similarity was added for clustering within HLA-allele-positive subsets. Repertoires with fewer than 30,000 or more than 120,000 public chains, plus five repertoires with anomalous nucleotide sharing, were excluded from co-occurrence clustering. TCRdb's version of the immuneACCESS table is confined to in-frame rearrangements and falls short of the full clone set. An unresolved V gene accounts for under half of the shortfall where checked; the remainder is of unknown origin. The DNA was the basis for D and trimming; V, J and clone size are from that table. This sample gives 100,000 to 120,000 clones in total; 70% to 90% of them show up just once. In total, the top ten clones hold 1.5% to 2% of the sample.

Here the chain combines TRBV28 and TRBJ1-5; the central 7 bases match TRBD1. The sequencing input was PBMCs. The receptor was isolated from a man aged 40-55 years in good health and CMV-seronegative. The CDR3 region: CASSPEQGNSNQPQHF. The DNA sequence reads TGTGCCAGCAGTCCAGAACAGGGGAATAGCAATCAGCCCCAGCATTTT.